A single sample gave rise to the 15 T cell receptor beta chains below, sequenced in a study of T cells in Graves' hyperthyroidism and ophthalmopathy. Authors of the study amplified TCR beta CDR3 regions from RNA transcripts. During a first-round RT-PCR of the TCR CDR3, the HTBI primer set was used. One entry per CDR3 protein results from TCRdb running MiXCR on the multiplex PCR reads. The repertoire consists of 660,000 or so distinct CDR3 sequences, with just under 45% occurring once and the leading ten covering under 8.5%. The specimen was peripheral blood or thyroid tissue (not recorded which). These receptors came from an adult man with Graves' disease, either hyperthyroidism or ophthalmopathy (not recorded which).

The J gene is TRBJ2-2, the V gene TRBV7-3, with a possible D match to TRBD2 (6 bases). The ends were cut back, 5 bases at V and 0 bases at J, with 13 bases in the middle. Germline CDR1 is SGHTA and CDR2 is FQGTGA. This CDR3 spans 16 amino acids. CDR3 nucleotide sequence: TGTGCCAGCAGCATTGAGCGGGCTTCGAACACCGGGGAGCTGTTTTTT. Translation: CASSIERASNTGELFF. Supplemented by reference TRBV7-3 and TRBJ2-2, the full variable domain reads GAGVSQTPSNKVTEKGKYVELRCDPISGHTALYWYRQSLGQGPEFLIYFQGTGAADDSGLPNDRFFAVRPEGSVSTLKIQRTERGDSAVYLCASSIERASNTGELFFGEGSRLTVL.

V usage is TRBV20-1 and J usage is TRBJ1-4, with TRBD1 matching over 10 bases. The CDR3 extends over 15 amino acids. Germline V gives CDR1 DFQATT, CDR2 SNEGSKA (reference sequence). V shed 1 base, J shed 11 bases, and the junction held 10 bases outside the gene matches. CDR3 nucleotides: TGCAGTGCTAGAGGTTCGGGACAGGGGTTGGGGAAACTGTTTTTT. Protein: CSARGSGQGLGKLFF.

This clonotype was observed a handful of times. V usage is TRBV7-8 and J usage is TRBJ1-6; D might be TRBD1 (5 bases). V was cut by 3 bases and J by 4 bases, with 10 bases left in between. Germline V gives CDR1 SGHVS, CDR2 FQNEAQ. The CDR3 sequence is 15 residues long. Here the CDR3 DNA reads TGTGCCAGCAGCTTCTCAGACAGATATAATTCACCCCTCCACTTT. This encodes CASSFSDRYNSPLHF.

This clonotype was observed a handful of times. The rearrangement links TRBV7-2 to TRBJ2-2; TRBD1 matches at 7 bases. Looked up from germline, CDR1 is SGHTA and CDR2 is FQGNSA. The CDR3 is 18 amino acids. Germline trimming cut 6 bases from V and 0 bases from J; bases unmatched to any gene: 13. The CDR3 DNA sequence: TGTGCCAGCAGTTACTCCGGGACAGCGCTCGCGAACACCGGGGAGCTGTTTTTT. Its protein product is CASSYSGTALANTGELFF.

The V gene is TRBV5-1, the J gene TRBJ2-5; perhaps TRBD2 as D (6 bases). V shed 8 bases and J shed 1 base, with 15 bases lying between them. This CDR3 spans 14 amino acids. Germline V gives CDR1 SGHRS, CDR2 YFSETQ. The CDR3 sequence is CASTLGGIQETQYF. In DNA form, the CDR3 reads TGCGCCAGTACACTGGGGGGAATCCAAGAGACCCAGTACTTC.

There are many counts of this clonotype. This sequence joins TRBV7-9 and TRBJ1-2; D is undetermined. The CDR3 loop spans 14 amino acids. The germline V gene encodes CDR1 SEHNR and CDR2 FQNEAQ (reference sequence). Trimming removed 2 bases from V and 8 bases from J, with 15 bases in between. The CDR3: CASSLLPGRNGYTF. The CDR3 DNA is TGTGCCAGCAGCTTACTGCCAGGTAGAAACGGCTACACCTTC.

This clonotype came up many times. The junction departs from the called germline gene at one end, perhaps through a read error. The J gene is TRBJ1-5, the V gene TRBV5-1; D not certain. Germline V gives CDR1 SGHRS, CDR2 YFSETQ. CDR3 length: 13 amino acids. This CDR3 is CASSLDSNQPQHF. In DNA form, the CDR3 reads TGTGCCAGCAGTCTGGACAGCAATCAGCCCCAGCATTTT.

This sequence joins TRBV6-4 and TRBJ2-5; 11 bases match TRBD1. Germline V lookup: CDR1 MRHNA, CDR2 SNTAGT. V lost 3 bases and J lost 1; bases outside the gene matches: 4. The CDR3 is 16 residues long. CDR3 nucleotides: TGTGCCAGCAGTGAACTCGGGACAGGGGGCCAAGAGACCCAGTACTTC. It yields the protein CASSELGTGGQETQYF.

The chain carries TRBV12-3 or TRBV12-4 and TRBJ1-1; no clear D gene. V was cut by 3 bases and J by 0 bases, with 8 bases left in between. The CDR3 consists of 14 residues. CDR3 nucleotides: TGTGCCAGCAGTTTTGGGCCGCTGAACACTGAAGCTTTCTTT. It is translated as CASSFGPLNTEAFF.

The chain carries TRBV12-3 or TRBV12-4 and TRBJ2-5; 8 positions match TRBD1. This CDR3 spans 14 amino acids. Trimming removed 4 bases from V and 3 bases from J; junction bases left unmatched: 4. The CDR3 region is CASSSSTGEETQYF. DNA of the CDR3: TGTGCCAGCAGTTCATCGACAGGGGAAGAGACCCAGTACTTC.

V and J are TRBV20-1 and TRBJ1-6; D possibly corresponds to TRBD1 (6 bases). The germline gives CDR1 DFQATT, CDR2 SNEGSKA (reference sequence). V shed 1 base and J shed 7 bases, with 11 bases lying between them. The CDR3 loop spans 14 amino acids. CDR3 loop: CSARGAQGNSPLHF. CDR3 sequence (DNA): TGCAGTGCTAGAGGAGCTCAGGGGAATTCACCCCTCCACTTT.

The table lists this clonotype with a few counts. The genes are TRBV2 and TRBJ2-7, with D possibly called TRBD1 or TRBD2 (5 bases each). Germline V gene data show CDR1 as SNHLY and CDR2 as FYNNEI. The V and J ends lost 5 bases and 6 bases respectively, with 11 bases between them. CDR3 length: 12 residues. CDR3 protein: CASSLRDPEQYF. Here the CDR3 DNA reads TGTGCCAGCAGTCTCCGGGACCCCGAGCAGTACTTC.

The chain has TRBV11-3 and TRBJ2-7; perhaps D is TRBD1 or TRBD2 (5 bases each). This CDR3 comprises 15 residues. V was cut by 1 base and J by 2 bases, with 12 bases left in between. Germline values: CDR1 SGHNT, CDR2 YENEEA. CDR3 region: CASSLVPGRAYEQYF. The CDR3 coding sequence is TGTGCCAGCAGCTTAGTCCCGGGACGGGCCTACGAGCAGTACTTC.

J is TRBJ2-7 and V is TRBV7-2, with 7 bases fitting TRBD2. With V trimmed by 4 bases and J by 5 bases, 11 bases remained unmatched. Germline CDR1 and CDR2: SGHTA and FQGNSA. The CDR3 sequence is 15 residues long. The CDR3 here is CASSSRKVLADEQYF. The CDR3 DNA reads TGTGCCAGCAGCTCCCGGAAAGTTCTAGCGGACGAGCAGTACTTC.

This chain joins TRBV12-3 or TRBV12-4 and TRBJ1-1; D is unclear. Trimming took 6 bases from V and 1 from J, leaving 12 bases between them. CDR3 length: 14 residues. The CDR3, as DNA: TGTGCCAGCAGCGCCCGGGAAACGAACACTGAAGCTTTCTTT. Amino acid sequence: CASSARETNTEAFF.